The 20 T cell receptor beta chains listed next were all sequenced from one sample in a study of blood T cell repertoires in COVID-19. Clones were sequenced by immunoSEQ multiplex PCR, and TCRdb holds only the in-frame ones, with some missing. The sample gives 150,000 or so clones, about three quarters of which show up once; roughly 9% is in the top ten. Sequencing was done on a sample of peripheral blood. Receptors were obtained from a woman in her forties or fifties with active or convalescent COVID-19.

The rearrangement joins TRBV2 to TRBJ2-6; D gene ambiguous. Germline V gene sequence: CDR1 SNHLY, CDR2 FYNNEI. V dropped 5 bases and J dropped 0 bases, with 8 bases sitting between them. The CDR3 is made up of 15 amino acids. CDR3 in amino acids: CASSPTTSGANVLTF. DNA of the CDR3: TGTGCCAGCAGTCCTACTACCTCTGGGGCCAACGTCCTGACTTTC.

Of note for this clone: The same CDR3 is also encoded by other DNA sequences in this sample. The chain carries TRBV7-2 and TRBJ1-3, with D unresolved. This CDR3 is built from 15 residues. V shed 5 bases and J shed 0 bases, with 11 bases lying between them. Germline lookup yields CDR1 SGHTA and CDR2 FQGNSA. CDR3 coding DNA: TGTGCCAGCAGCCCCGGCGGCGGCTCTGGAAACACCATATATTTT. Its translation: CASSPGGGSGNTIYF.

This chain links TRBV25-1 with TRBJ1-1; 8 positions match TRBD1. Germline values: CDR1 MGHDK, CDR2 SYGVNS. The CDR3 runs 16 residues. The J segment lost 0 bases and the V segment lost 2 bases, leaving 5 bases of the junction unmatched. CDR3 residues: CASSERQGLMNTEAFF. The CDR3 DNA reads TGTGCCAGCAGTGAAAGACAGGGGCTAATGAACACTGAAGCTTTCTTT.

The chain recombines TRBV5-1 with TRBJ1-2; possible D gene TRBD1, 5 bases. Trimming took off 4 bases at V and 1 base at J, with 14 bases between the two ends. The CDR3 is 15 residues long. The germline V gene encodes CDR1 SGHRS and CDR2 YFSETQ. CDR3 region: CASSPGGGDNYGYTF. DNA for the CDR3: TGCGCCAGCAGCCCGGGGGGAGGCGATAACTATGGCTACACCTTC.

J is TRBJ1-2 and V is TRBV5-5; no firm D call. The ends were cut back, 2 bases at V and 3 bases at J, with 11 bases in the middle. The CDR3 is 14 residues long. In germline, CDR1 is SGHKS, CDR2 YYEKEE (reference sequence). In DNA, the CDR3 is TGTGCCAGCAGCTTCATACCGACTGACTATGGCTACACCTTC. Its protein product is CASSFIPTDYGYTF.

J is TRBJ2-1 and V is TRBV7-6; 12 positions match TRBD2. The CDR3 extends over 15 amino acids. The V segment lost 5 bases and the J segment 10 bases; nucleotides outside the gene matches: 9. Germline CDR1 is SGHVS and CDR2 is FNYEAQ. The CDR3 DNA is TGTGCCAGCAGCCTCCCGACTAGCGGGGGCAGGGAGCAGTTCTTC. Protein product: CASSLPTSGGREQFF.

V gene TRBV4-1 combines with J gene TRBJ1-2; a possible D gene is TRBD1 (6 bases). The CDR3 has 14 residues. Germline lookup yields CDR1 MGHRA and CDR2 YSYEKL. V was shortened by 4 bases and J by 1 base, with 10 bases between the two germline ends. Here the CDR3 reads CASSREQGNYGYTF. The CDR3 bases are TGCGCCAGCAGCCGCGAACAGGGTAACTATGGCTACACCTTC.

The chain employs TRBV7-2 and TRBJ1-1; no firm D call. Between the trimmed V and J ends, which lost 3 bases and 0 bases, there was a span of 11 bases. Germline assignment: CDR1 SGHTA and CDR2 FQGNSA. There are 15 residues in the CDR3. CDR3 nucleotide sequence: TGTGCCAGCAGCTTGTTCTCGGGGATGAACACTGAAGCTTTCTTT. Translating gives CASSLFSGMNTEAFF.

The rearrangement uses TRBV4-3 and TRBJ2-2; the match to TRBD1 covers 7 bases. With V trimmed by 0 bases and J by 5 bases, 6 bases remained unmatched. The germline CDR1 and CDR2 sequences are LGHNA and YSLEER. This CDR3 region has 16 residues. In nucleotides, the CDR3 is TGCGCCAGCAGCCAAGATAGGGACAGCTTTACCGGGGAGCTGTTTTTT. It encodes CASSQDRDSFTGELFF.

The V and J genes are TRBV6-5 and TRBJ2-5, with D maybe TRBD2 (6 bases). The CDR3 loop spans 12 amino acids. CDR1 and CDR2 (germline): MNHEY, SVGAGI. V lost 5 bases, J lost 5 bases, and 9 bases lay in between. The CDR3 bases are TGTGCCAGCAGTAGAGGAGGGGAGACCCAGTACTTC. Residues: CASSRGGETQYF.

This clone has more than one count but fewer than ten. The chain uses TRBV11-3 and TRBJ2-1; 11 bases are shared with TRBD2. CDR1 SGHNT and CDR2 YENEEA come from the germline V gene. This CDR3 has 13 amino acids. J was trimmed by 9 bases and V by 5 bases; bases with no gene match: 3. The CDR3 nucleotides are TGTGCCAGCAGCCTTGGACTAGCGGGTGAGCAGTTCTTC. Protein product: CASSLGLAGEQFF.

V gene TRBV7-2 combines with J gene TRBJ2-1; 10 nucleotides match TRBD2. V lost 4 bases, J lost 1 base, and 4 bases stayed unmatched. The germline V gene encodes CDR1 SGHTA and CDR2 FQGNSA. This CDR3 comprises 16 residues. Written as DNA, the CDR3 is TGTGCCAGCAGCTCCCTAGCGGGGGCTTCCTACAATGAGCAGTTCTTC. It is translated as CASSSLAGASYNEQFF.

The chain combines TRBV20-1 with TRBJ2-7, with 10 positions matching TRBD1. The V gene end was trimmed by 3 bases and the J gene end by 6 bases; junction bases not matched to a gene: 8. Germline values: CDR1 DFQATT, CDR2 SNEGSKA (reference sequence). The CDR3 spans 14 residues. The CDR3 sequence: CSASSPGQGREQYF. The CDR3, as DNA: TGCAGTGCTAGTTCGCCGGGACAGGGGCGCGAGCAGTACTTC.

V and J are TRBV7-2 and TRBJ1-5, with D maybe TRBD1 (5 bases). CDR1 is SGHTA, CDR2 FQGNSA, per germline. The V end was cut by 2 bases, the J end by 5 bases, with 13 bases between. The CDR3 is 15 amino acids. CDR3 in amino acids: CASSLWSGRDQPQHF. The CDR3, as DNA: TGTGCCAGCAGCTTATGGTCCGGCAGGGATCAGCCCCAGCATTTT.

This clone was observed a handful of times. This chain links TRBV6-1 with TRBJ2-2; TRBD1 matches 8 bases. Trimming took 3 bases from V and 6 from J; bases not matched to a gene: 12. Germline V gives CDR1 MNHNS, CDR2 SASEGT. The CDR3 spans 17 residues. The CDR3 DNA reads TGTGCCAGCAGTGAGGGGACAGGTAGGAGCCGACCCGGGGAGCTGTTTTTT. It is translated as CASSEGTGRSRPGELFF.

Here the CDR3 reads CASSQDRRVPAFF. CDR3 in DNA: TGTGCCAGCAGCCAAGATCGCAGGGTACCAGCTTTCTTT. The gene calls are TRBV3-1 (or the pseudogene TRBV3-2) and TRBJ1-1, with D possibly matching TRBD1 (5 bases). The ends were cut back, 0 bases at V and 10 bases at J, with 12 bases in the middle. The CDR3 spans 13 residues. The germline gives CDR1 LGHDT, CDR2 YNNKEL (reference sequence).

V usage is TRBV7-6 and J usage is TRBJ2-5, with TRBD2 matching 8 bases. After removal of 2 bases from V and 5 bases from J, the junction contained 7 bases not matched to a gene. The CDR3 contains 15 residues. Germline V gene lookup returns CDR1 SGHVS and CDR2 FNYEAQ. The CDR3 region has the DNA TGTGCCAGCAGCTTAAGGGCCCCGGGGGGGGAGACCCAGTACTTC. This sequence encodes CASSLRAPGGETQYF.

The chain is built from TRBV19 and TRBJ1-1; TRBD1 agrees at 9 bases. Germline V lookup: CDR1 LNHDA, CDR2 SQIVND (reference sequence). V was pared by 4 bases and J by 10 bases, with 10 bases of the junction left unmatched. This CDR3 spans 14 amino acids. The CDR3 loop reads CASSTLQGASAAFF. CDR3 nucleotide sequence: TGTGCCAGTAGTACCCTACAGGGGGCGTCAGCAGCTTTCTTT.

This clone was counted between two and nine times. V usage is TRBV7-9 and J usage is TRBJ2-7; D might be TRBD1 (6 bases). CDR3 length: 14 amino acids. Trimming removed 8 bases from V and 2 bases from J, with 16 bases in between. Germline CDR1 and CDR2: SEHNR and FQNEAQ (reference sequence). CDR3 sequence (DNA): TGTGCCAGCGCTAAGGACAGAAAACCCTACGAGCAGTACTTC. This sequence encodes CASAKDRKPYEQYF.

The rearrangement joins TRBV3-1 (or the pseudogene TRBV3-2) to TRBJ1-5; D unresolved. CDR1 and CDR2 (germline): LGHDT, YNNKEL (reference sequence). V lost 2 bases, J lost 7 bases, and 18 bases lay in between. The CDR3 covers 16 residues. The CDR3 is CASSQRIPGIGQPQHF. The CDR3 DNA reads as TGTGCCAGCAGCCAACGAATCCCGGGTATCGGACAGCCCCAGCATTTT.